This passage covers 21 T cell receptor beta chains from one sample sequenced in a study of T cell responses to AZD1222 COVID-19 vaccine (dated by TCRdb to about 2021). Library generation was performed with the immunoSEQ multiplex PCR assay. TCRdb carries this immuneACCESS record with in-frame sequences only. Its versions omit some clonotypes, under half of them owing to an unresolved V gene in the studies checked, with the rest unexplained. This sample gives approximately 150,000 clones in total; about 92% of them show up just once. Around 1% of the sample lies in the top ten. The time point label here, explained by the study, means: about 28 days (+/-7) after the second vaccine dose. The sequenced sample was peripheral blood, obtained 28 days after the second AZD1222 dose. Receptors originate from an adult who received the AZD1222 COVID-19 vaccine.

The gene calls are TRBV4-1 and TRBJ1-5; 11 bases agree with TRBD1. The trim removed 0 bases at V and 7 bases at J, leaving 5 bases unmatched. The germline gives CDR1 MGHRA, CDR2 YSYEKL. The CDR3 spans 16 residues. The DNA of the CDR3 is TGCGCCAGCAGCCAAGAAGGACAGGGGGCACAGCAGCCCCAGCATTTT. Amino acid sequence: CASSQEGQGAQQPQHF.

The chain employs TRBV6-1 and TRBJ2-5; TRBD1 might be the D (6 bases). The CDR3 has 14 residues. Trimming cost V 3 bases and J 5 bases, with 13 bases left between them. Germline loops: CDR1 MNHNS, CDR2 SASEGT. This CDR3 is CASSETGGRETQYF. CDR3 coding DNA: TGTGCCAGCAGTGAGACAGGTGGTAGGGAGACCCAGTACTTC.

The rearrangement uses TRBV7-9 and TRBJ2-7; either TRBD1 or TRBD2 may fit D (5 bases each). V dropped 5 bases and J dropped 2 bases, with 19 bases sitting between them. Germline V gene data show CDR1 as SEHNR and CDR2 as FQNEAQ (reference sequence). The CDR3 has 16 amino acids. In DNA, the CDR3 is TGTGCCAGCAGCCCCCCGACGGGACCCATTACCTACGAGCAGTACTTC. Translated, it gives CASSPPTGPITYEQYF.

The rearrangement links TRBV2 to TRBJ2-7, with a weak D call TRBD1 (5 bases). Trimming took off 5 bases at V and 2 bases at J, with 13 bases between the two ends. CDR3 length: 14 residues. The germline gives CDR1 SNHLY, CDR2 FYNNEI. The CDR3 sequence: CASSTSRAPYEQYF. The CDR3 DNA sequence: TGTGCCAGCAGTACCAGCAGGGCCCCCTACGAGCAGTACTTC.

The V call is TRBV28, the J call TRBJ1-5; 8 bases agree with TRBD1. Germline CDR1 and CDR2: MDHEN and SYDVKM. The CDR3 has 14 residues. J lost 7 bases, V lost 6 bases, and 8 bases had no gene match. CDR3: CASRQTGAGQPQHF. CDR3 nucleotides: TGTGCCAGCAGGCAGACAGGGGCAGGGCAGCCCCAGCATTTT.

This chain uses TRBV2 with TRBJ1-6; no clear D. Per the germline V gene, CDR1 is SNHLY and CDR2 is FYNNEI. Trimming pared 6 bases from V and 0 bases from J, leaving 21 bases between. This CDR3 comprises 19 residues. The CDR3 DNA reads as TGTGCCAGCAGAGGCGGATCGGGCTCCTCGGTCTCCTATAATTCACCCCTCCACTTT. The encoded protein is CASRGGSGSSVSYNSPLHF.

The chain couples TRBV20-1 to TRBJ2-7; TRBD2 matches at 8 bases. This CDR3 has 13 amino acids. CDR1 and CDR2 from the germline V gene are DFQATT and SNEGSKA (reference sequence). V lost 3 bases, J lost 5 bases, and 6 bases stayed unmatched. The CDR3 bases are TGCAGTGCTAGTATGGCGGGGGGCCACGAGCAGTACTTC. Its translation: CSASMAGGHEQYF.

The chain employs TRBV23-1 and TRBJ2-2; 10 bases are shared with TRBD1. TRBV23-1 carries the ORF label, with uncertain function. Germline trimming cut 3 bases from V and 4 bases from J; bases unmatched to any gene: 8. The CDR3 is 17 residues long. The CDR3 nucleotides are TGCGCCAGCAGTCATTTGGACAGGGGGGTAATCACCGGGGAGCTGTTTTTT. It translates to CASSHLDRGVITGELFF.

This clone appeared once. The genes are TRBV6-6 and TRBJ2-7; no definite D call. The V end lost 0 bases, the J end lost 1 base, and 7 bases lay between the germline ends. Germline lookup yields CDR1 MNHNY and CDR2 SVGAGI (reference sequence). This CDR3 is built from 14 residues. The CDR3 nucleotides read TGTGCCAGCAGTTACTCGTGGGGTTCCTACGAGCAGTACTTC. Translated, it gives CASSYSWGSYEQYF.

The chain employs TRBV21-1 and TRBJ2-1; TRBD2 is taken as the D call from the table, unchecked against the DNA. TRBV21-1 constitutes a pseudogene. CDR3 size: 15 residues. The DNA of the CDR3 is TGTGCCAGCAGCAAAGTCAGAAGCGGGGTCAATGAGCAGTTCTTC. Residues: CASSKVRSGVNEQFF.

This rearrangement joins TRBV9 to TRBJ2-5, with D possibly matching TRBD2 (5 bases). The CDR3 is 14 amino acids. Trimming took 0 bases from V and 1 from J, leaving 7 bases between them. CDR1 is SGDLS and CDR2 is YYNGEE in the germline V gene. This CDR3 reads CASSVGRAQETQYF. CDR3 nucleotides: TGTGCCAGCAGCGTAGGGCGGGCCCAAGAGACCCAGTACTTC.

Comment on this clone: At one end, the junction sequence differs from germline, possibly due to a read error. The same CDR3 arises from other DNA sequences in this sample as well. The chain carries TRBV5-6 and TRBJ1-1; no definite D call. The CDR3 consists of 13 residues. CDR1 and CDR2 (germline): SGHDT, YYEEEE. The CDR3 is CASSLVEGTEAFF. The CDR3 DNA reads as TGTGCCAGCAGTTTGGTGGAAGGCACTGAAGCTTTCTTT. Full variable domain (rest looked up from reference TRBV5-6 and TRBJ1-1): DAGVTQSPTHLIKTRGQQVTLRCSPKSGHDTVSWYQQALGQGPQFIFQYYEEEERQRGNFPDRFSGHQFPNYSSELNVNALLLGDSALYLCASSLVEGTEAFFGQGTRLTVV.

This clone has just one count. The chain employs TRBV9 and TRBJ1-5; D ambiguous. The CDR3 is 13 amino acids. Deletions cut 2 bases from V and 5 bases from J, with 8 bases between. Germline V gives CDR1 SGDLS, CDR2 YYNGEE. This chain's CDR3 is CASSVDLDQPQHF. CDR3 nucleotide sequence: TGTGCCAGCAGCGTCGACCTCGATCAGCCCCAGCATTTT.

The V and J genes are TRBV7-9 and TRBJ1-1; TRBD1 might be the D (6 bases). Trimming cost V 2 bases and J 2 bases, with 9 bases left between them. Germline V gene sequence: CDR1 SEHNR, CDR2 FQNEAQ (reference sequence). CDR3 length equals 14 residues. The DNA for the CDR3 is TGTGCCAGCAGCTTAACAGGGCCTAACACTGAAGCTTTCTTT. It yields the protein CASSLTGPNTEAFF.

The V call is TRBV7-9, the J call TRBJ1-3; no clear D gene. Trimming left V 4 bases short and J 4 bases short, with 14 bases between. This CDR3 comprises 15 residues. Germline loops: CDR1 SEHNR, CDR2 FQNEAQ (reference sequence). The CDR3 sequence is CASSSIEASGNTIYF. CDR3 DNA sequence: TGTGCCAGCAGCTCCATCGAGGCCTCGGGAAACACCATATATTTT.

V and J are TRBV3-1 (or the pseudogene TRBV3-2) and TRBJ1-1; tentatively, D is TRBD1 (5 bases). Trimming pared 0 bases from V and 1 base from J, leaving 9 bases between. The CDR3 is made up of 15 amino acids. Germline CDR1 is LGHDT and CDR2 is YNNKEL (reference sequence). The CDR3 bases are TGTGCCAGCAGCCAAGAAGGAACAGGGAACACTGAAGCTTTCTTT. Its translation: CASSQEGTGNTEAFF.

The genes are TRBV6-6 and TRBJ2-5; tentatively, D is TRBD1 (5 bases). In germline, CDR1 is MNHNY, CDR2 SVGAGI (reference sequence). V lost 5 bases, J lost 3 bases, and 22 bases lay in between. The CDR3 covers 17 residues. The CDR3 protein is CASSRITYLAREETQYF. The CDR3 DNA is TGTGCCAGCAGTCGAATAACCTACCTGGCCAGGGAAGAGACCCAGTACTTC.

This rearrangement joins TRBV5-1 to TRBJ1-6; 10 bases agree with TRBD1. This CDR3 spans 18 amino acids. The V gene's germline CDR1 is SGHRS and CDR2 YFSETQ. The V gene end was trimmed by 3 bases and the J gene end by 12 bases; junction bases not matched to a gene: 18. CDR3 sequence reads: CASSSGTGDLYRQGPLHF. The CDR3 DNA reads as TGCGCCAGCAGCTCCGGGACAGGGGATCTCTATCGACAGGGACCCCTCCACTTT.

V is TRBV6-5 and J is TRBJ1-2; TRBD1 matches 7 bases. Per germline, CDR1 MNHEY and CDR2 SVGAGI. V shed 6 bases and J 2 bases; nucleotides not matched to a gene: 6. The CDR3 totals 14 residues. The chain's CDR3 is CASSRTGVNYGYTF. CDR3 in DNA: TGTGCCAGCAGCCGGACAGGCGTAAACTATGGCTACACCTTC.

The chain couples TRBV12-5 to TRBJ1-5; no firm D call. This CDR3 contains 12 residues. Trimming took off 7 bases at V and 4 bases at J, with 8 bases between the two ends. The germline V gene has CDR1 LGHNT and CDR2 FRNRAP. CDR3 residues: CASAVVNQPQHF. DNA for the CDR3: TGTGCTAGTGCGGTGGTTAATCAGCCCCAGCATTTT.

This clone was observed a single time. The chain links TRBV5-1 to TRBJ1-2; 8 bases are shared with TRBD1. The germline gives CDR1 SGHRS, CDR2 YFSETQ. The CDR3 is 13 amino acids. The J segment lost 7 bases and the V segment lost 1 base, leaving 3 bases of the junction unmatched. The CDR3 DNA reads as TGCGCCAGCAGCTTGCGGGACAGGTCTGGCTACACCTTC. Its translation: CASSLRDRSGYTF.